A selection of T cell receptor beta chains follows, all from one sample in a study of T cell responses to AZD1222 COVID-19 vaccine. Clones were read by immunoSEQ multiplex PCR, and TCRdb kept only the in-frame ones, dropping some. The repertoire consists of approximately 140,000 clones, with 80% to 95% occurring once and the leading ten covering about 3%. Sequencing was performed on peripheral blood, taken on day 0 of AZD1222 vaccination. These receptors all come from an adult in good health. Both conserved end residues are part of each CDR3. The D gene is left open where the match is weak. The size of a clone is reported for some rows only, either as once, few or many, or as a class for expanded clones.

abundance	j_gene	d_gene	v_gene	CDR3aa	CDR3nt
NA	TRBJ2-5	TRBD2	TRBV5-1	CASSALAGKTQYF	TGCGCCAGCAGCGCCCTAGCGGGAAAGACCCAGTACTTC
NA	TRBJ1-5	NA	TRBV15	CATSRDNSNQPQHF	TGTGCCACCAGCAGAGATAATAGCAATCAGCCCCAGCATTTT
once	TRBJ2-5	TRBD1	TRBV4-1	CASSQDTGTGETQYF	TGCGCCAGCAGCCAAGATACAGGGACAGGCGAGACCCAGTACTTC
NA	TRBJ2-7	NA	TRBV27	CASSKGSGRIHEQYF	TGTGCCAGCAGTAAAGGATCAGGGAGGATCCACGAGCAGTACTTC
once	TRBJ2-1	NA	TRBV2	CASGYIGDEQFF	TGTGCCAGCGGATATATTGGGGATGAGCAGTTCTTC
few	TRBJ1-2	TRBD1	TRBV11-2	CAVPKGQGLRGYTF	TGTGCCGTACCCAAGGGACAGGGGCTGCGGGGCTACACCTTC
NA	TRBJ2-1	NA	TRBV11-1	CASSLEPKNEQFF	TGTGCCAGCAGCTTAGAGCCTAAAAATGAGCAGTTCTTC
NA	TRBJ2-3	NA	TRBV3-1/TRBV3-2	CASSHRGADTQYF	TGTGCCAGCAGCCACAGGGGCGCAGATACGCAGTATTTT
NA	TRBJ1-5	NA	TRBV19	CASSSRENQPQHF	TGTGCCAGTAGTTCCCGGGAGAATCAGCCCCAGCATTTT
NA	TRBJ2-7	TRBD2	TRBV28	CASSLGGRYEQYF	TGTGCCAGCAGTTTGGGGGGGAGGTACGAGCAGTACTTC
NA	TRBJ1-5	TRBD1	TRBV19	CASSDYRGSNQPQHF	TGTGCCAGTAGTGACTACAGGGGAAGCAATCAGCCCCAGCATTTT
NA	TRBJ1-1	NA	TRBV12-3/TRBV12-4	CASSLVGEIEAFF	TGTGCCAGCAGTTTAGTAGGTGAAATTGAAGCTTTCTTT
NA	TRBJ1-1	NA	TRBV7-9	CASSLAGEAFF	TGTGCCAGCAGCTTAGCCGGAGAAGCTTTCTTT
once	TRBJ2-1	TRBD2	TRBV5-6	CASSSNAGGLGVNEQFF	TGTGCCAGCAGCTCCAATGCTGGGGGACTAGGGGTCAATGAGCAGTTCTTC
NA	TRBJ1-1	NA	TRBV5-6	CASSLSGSNTEAFF	TGTGCCAGCAGCTTGAGTGGGTCGAACACTGAAGCTTTCTTT
NA	TRBJ1-5	NA	TRBV23-1	CARHQPQHF	TGCGCCAGGCATCAGCCCCAGCATTTT
NA	TRBJ1-6	NA	TRBV9	CASSGLSGTGSGSPLHF	TGTGCCAGCAGCGGACTATCCGGGACGGGATCTGGTTCACCCCTCCACTTT
NA	TRBJ1-1	NA	TRBV3-1/TRBV3-2	CASSQGETWNTEAFF	TGTGCCAGCAGCCAAGGGGAGACTTGGAACACTGAAGCTTTCTTT
NA	TRBJ1-1	NA	TRBV18	CASSPAGLDTEAFF	TGTGCCAGCTCACCGGCGGGGTTGGACACTGAAGCTTTCTTT
NA	TRBJ2-3	NA	TRBV15	CATSRAIVDTQYF	TGTGCCACCAGCAGAGCAATAGTAGATACGCAGTATTTT
NA	TRBJ2-7	NA	TRBV28	CASSSPGAASSYEQYF	TGTGCCAGCAGTTCGCCCGGGGCCGCTAGCTCCTACGAGCAGTACTTC
NA	TRBJ1-3	NA	TRBV5-8	CASSLRGSSGNTIYF	TGTGCCAGCAGCTTGAGGGGTAGCTCTGGAAACACCATATATTTT
NA	TRBJ1-5	NA	TRBV3-1/TRBV3-2	CASSQDRHQPQHF	TGTGCCAGCAGCCAAGATCGCCATCAGCCCCAGCATTTT
NA	TRBJ1-5	NA	TRBV28	CASSPFMGAREPQHF	TGTGCCAGCAGCCCGTTTATGGGAGCCAGAGAGCCCCAGCATTTT
NA	TRBJ1-1	NA	TRBV10-3	CAIRGARLAEAFF	TGTGCCATCAGAGGCGCCCGCCTGGCTGAAGCTTTCTTT
NA	TRBJ1-1	NA	TRBV12-3/TRBV12-4	CASSPMEVSQAFF	TGTGCCAGCAGCCCGATGGAGGTCTCTCAAGCTTTCTTT
NA	TRBJ1-2	NA	TRBV20-1	CSASESLAGQGGYTF	TGCAGTGCTAGTGAATCTCTAGCGGGGCAAGGCGGCTACACCTTC
NA	TRBJ1-3	NA	TRBV7-2	CASSLLGVTGNTIYF	TGTGCCAGCAGCTTATTGGGGGTTACTGGAAACACCATATATTTT
NA	TRBJ1-2	NA	TRBV2	CASKGGSDYGYTF	TGTGCCAGCAAGGGAGGCAGTGACTATGGCTACACCTTC
once	TRBJ1-2	NA	TRBV9	CASSVEINYGYTF	TGTGCCAGCAGCGTAGAAATTAACTATGGCTACACCTTC
NA	TRBJ2-4	NA	TRBV5-5	CASSEVLTGIQYF	TGTGCCAGCAGCGAGGTCCTAACTGGCATTCAGTACTTC
NA	TRBJ2-1	NA	TRBV7-9	CASSHTGNEQFF	TGTGCCAGCAGCCACACTGGCAATGAGCAGTTCTTC
NA	TRBJ2-3	NA	TRBV24-1	CATSDRTTSTDTQYF	TGTGCCACCAGTGACCGGACTACCAGCACAGATACGCAGTATTTT
NA	TRBJ1-2	TRBD1	TRBV3-1/TRBV3-2	CASSQGGTANYGYTF	TGTGCCAGCAGCCAAGGAGGGACAGCTAACTATGGCTACACCTTC
NA	TRBJ2-2	NA	TRBV5-1	CASRANTGELFF	TGCGCCAGCAGGGCAAACACCGGGGAGCTGTTTTTT
few	TRBJ1-5	NA	TRBV18	CASSPSYSNQPQHF	TGTGCCAGCTCACCCAGTTATAGCAATCAGCCCCAGCATTTT
NA	TRBJ1-2	NA	TRBV6-5	CATRWLWDGYTF	TGTGCCACCCGATGGCTCTGGGATGGCTACACCTTC
once	TRBJ2-7	TRBD2	TRBV7-8	CASSLPREGGPFSYEQYF	TGTGCCAGCAGCTTACCTCGGGAGGGAGGCCCTTTTTCCTACGAGCAGTACTTC
NA	TRBJ1-6	NA	TRBV18	CASSPGVGSNNSPLHF	TGTGCCAGCTCACCAGGGGTCGGGTCGAACAATTCACCCCTCCACTTT
NA	TRBJ1-6	NA	TRBV19	CASSLTGWGNSPLHF	TGTGCCAGTAGTCTCACAGGGTGGGGGAATTCACCCCTCCACTTT
NA	TRBJ1-1	NA	TRBV9	CASSAQPGFRAEAFF	TGTGCCAGCAGCGCTCAGCCAGGTTTCAGGGCTGAAGCTTTCTTT
NA	TRBJ1-1	TRBD1	TRBV19	CASSIGTANTEAFF	TGTGCCAGTAGTATTGGGACAGCGAACACTGAAGCTTTCTTT
NA	TRBJ1-3	NA	TRBV2	CASSMTGPFSGNTIYF	TGTGCCAGCAGTATGACAGGCCCTTTCTCTGGAAACACCATATATTTT
NA	TRBJ2-3	TRBD2	TRBV7-9	CASSLSGLAGVWADTQYF	TGTGCCAGCAGCTTATCGGGGCTAGCGGGAGTCTGGGCAGATACGCAGTATTTT
NA	TRBJ1-1	NA	TRBV28	CASTRMRSMNTEAFF	TGTGCCAGCACCCGGATGAGATCCATGAACACTGAAGCTTTCTTT
NA	TRBJ1-6	NA	TRBV7-3	CASSRGFPYNSPLHF	TGTGCCAGCAGTAGGGGTTTCCCCTATAATTCACCCCTCCACTTT
NA	TRBJ1-5	NA	TRBV5-4	CASSPGSPGSDQPQHF	TGTGCCAGCAGCCCAGGGTCACCGGGAAGTGATCAGCCCCAGCATTTT
NA	TRBJ1-4	NA	TRBV9	CASALSPINEKLFF	TGTGCCAGCGCTTTGAGCCCCATTAATGAAAAACTGTTTTTT
NA	TRBJ1-3	NA	TRBV4-1	CASSQDRGPGNTIYF	TGCGCCAGCAGCCAAGACAGGGGACCGGGAAACACCATATATTTT
NA	TRBJ1-5	TRBD1	TRBV2	CASRARTGNNQPQHF	TGTGCCAGCAGAGCAAGGACAGGGAACAATCAGCCCCAGCATTTT
NA	TRBJ1-2	NA	TRBV6-5	CASSLGPGYTF	TGTGCCAGCAGTCTGGGGCCAGGCTACACCTTC
NA	TRBJ2-2	NA	TRBV7-3	CASSPGRGRTNTGELFF	TGTGCCAGCAGCCCGGGCCGGGGGCGGACGAACACCGGGGAGCTGTTTTTT
NA	TRBJ1-2	NA	TRBV6-2/TRBV6-3	CASSYSLPILTVNYGYTF	TGTGCCAGCAGTTACTCCCTGCCGATTTTGACAGTTAACTATGGCTACACCTTC
NA	TRBJ2-5	NA	TRBV29-1	CSGLYLETQYF	TGCAGCGGACTCTATTTGGAGACCCAGTACTTC
once	TRBJ2-7	TRBD2	TRBV4-2	CASSQDPGSGGAQYF	TGTGCCAGCAGCCAAGATCCAGGTAGCGGGGGGGCCCAGTACTTC
NA	TRBJ1-1	NA	TRBV28	CASSLKNTEAFF	TGTGCCAGCAGTTTAAAGAACACTGAAGCTTTCTTT
NA	TRBJ1-5	NA	TRBV28	CASSLRKGDQPQHF	TGTGCCAGCAGTTTACGAAAAGGGGATCAGCCCCAGCATTTT
NA	TRBJ1-2	TRBD1	TRBV6-5	CASSLGTGGHYGYTF	TGTGCCAGCAGTCTCGGGACAGGGGGCCACTATGGCTACACCTTC
NA	TRBJ2-7	NA	TRBV6-1	CASGPGARAEQYF	TGTGCCAGCGGCCCAGGGGCACGAGCGGAGCAGTACTTC
NA	TRBJ1-2	TRBD1	TRBV7-2	CASSLAEGQVDGYTF	TGTGCCAGCAGCTTAGCGGAGGGACAGGTAGATGGCTACACCTTC